The 2 T cell receptor beta chains in this list originate from one sample, sequenced in a study of T cell changes during pregnancy in multiple sclerosis. TCRdb's copy holds only in-frame clones and misses some; the assay was immunoSEQ multiplex PCR. Seen here are roughly 110,000 clones, 92% observed once, and the top ten hold more than 1.5%. The sequenced sample was peripheral blood, obtained in the third trimester of pregnancy. Receptors were obtained from a female donor with multiple sclerosis, enrolled in a pregnancy study.

This clone was counted a single time. The chain recombines TRBV7-3 with TRBJ2-1; unclear D gene. CDR1 is SGHTA and CDR2 is FQGTGA in the germline V gene. The ends were cut back, 2 bases at V and 4 bases at J, with 9 bases in the middle. The CDR3 loop spans 14 amino acids. The CDR3 nucleotides read TGTGCCAGCAGCTTACGACCAGCGTACAATGAGCAGTTCTTC. As protein: CASSLRPAYNEQFF.

The chain is built from TRBV7-2 and TRBJ1-3, with D perhaps TRBD1 (6 bases). CDR1 and CDR2 (germline): SGHTA, FQGNSA. The CDR3 runs to 18 residues. The V gene lost 1 base and the J gene lost 0 bases, with 16 bases spanning the gap. The CDR3 spells CASSLVPGQPFSGNTIYF. DNA of the CDR3: TGTGCCAGCAGCTTAGTTCCAGGACAGCCGTTCTCTGGAAACACCATATATTTT.